This TCR beta chain was documented in a study of PD-L1 blockade in urothelial cancer. Background on the study: Atezolizumab, begun by patients in the mid-2010s, was given at 1,200 mg intravenously every 3 weeks.

A note on this clone: Its antigen is unknown.

Profiled with immunoSEQ multiplex PCR; TCRdb holds only in-frame clones, not every one. The table records about 76,000 clones, around 93% of them present only once. V lost 4 bases to trimming and J lost 6 bases, with 16 bases between them. This CDR3 has 15 residues. Germline assignment: CDR1 SGHTA and CDR2 FQGNSA. Time point here: peripheral blood 6 weeks after treatment start. Study-wide points: Durable-benefit patients showed greater tumor-associated blood clone expansion at 3 weeks.

This chain connects TRBV7-2 to TRBJ2-1, with a weak D call TRBD2 (5 bases). This sample comprised PBMCs, obtained around atezolizumab (anti-PD-L1) treatment. This clonotype was obtained from a woman older than 75 with urothelial cancer. The CDR3 protein is CASSSFLEVINEQFF. The CDR3 coding sequence is TGTGCCAGCAGCTCCTTTCTGGAGGTGATCAATGAGCAGTTCTTC.